This T cell receptor beta chain was sequenced during a study of post-analysis software for immune sequencing data. Looked up from germline, CDR1 is SNHLY and CDR2 is FYNNEI. Trimming at V came to 5 bases and at J to 8 bases, leaving 9 bases not matched to a gene. This CDR3 has 15 amino acids. Study results and caveats: In patients, about 5 TRBV segments were more frequent than in controls, with TRBV5-6, TRBV5-1 and TRBV20-1 among them.

Incorporated into the TCR beta cDNA libraries were unique molecular identifiers, which served to reduce PCR and sequencing biases. Each batch of roughly 1 to 11 million T cells produced hundreds of thousands of cDNA molecules. From the PCR reads, TCRdb called clonotypes with MiXCR, one entry per CDR3 protein. The sample yields under 650,000 distinct CDR3 sequences, around 44% seen once. A remark on this clonotype: Its specificity is unknown.

The sequencing input was blood. The chain uses TRBV2 and TRBJ1-4; TRBD1 matches 9 bases. This sequence originates from a girl aged 5-17 years with multiple sclerosis. The CDR3 is CASSPLTGGHEKLFF. In nucleotides, the CDR3 is TGTGCCAGCAGTCCCCTGACAGGGGGGCACGAAAAACTGTTTTTT.